This T cell receptor (beta chain) was found in a study of shared clonotypes between healthy human individuals (dated by TCRdb to 2018 to 2021). Background for the entire study: The cohort included three men and two women between 18 and 49 years of age. Different laboratories and diverse techniques were used to prepare libraries and sequence TCR repertoires, to increase sequencing depth and limit assay-specific biases. Blood TCR repertoires of about 5 healthy adults were deeply sequenced to estimate repertoire size and the extent of clonotype sharing between individuals. For each donor, CD4 naive and CD4 memory were each run on three plates, CD8 naive on two plates, and CD8 memory on one plate. Per donor, leukapheresis produced somewhere between about 0.8 and 9 billion PBMCs.

The paper as a whole reports these results and caveats: Estimated clonotype richness was generally larger for naive than for memory subsets. Compared with non-shared clonotypes, the clonotypes found in all four sorted-subset donors had higher generation probabilities. Around 5% of naive CD4, roughly 3.6% of naive CD8, approximately 2.2% of memory CD4, and 0.4% of memory CD8 clonotypes were shared across a few donors. Incomplete sequencing was indicated by rarefaction of sorted-subset datasets, despite the large sequencing depth. Pairwise subsampling led to the expectation that sequencing depth would affect the degree of clonotype sharing among donors. Because the study included a small number of donors, the genetic and exposure-history diversity represented was limited. Sampling was restricted to blood, and TCR repertoires in tissues likely differ from the TCR repertoires found in blood.

TCR CDR3 regions were amplified from genomic DNA by multiplex PCR using the deep immunoSEQ assay. Extracted genomic DNA from each cell subset was spread evenly across all wells of several immunoSEQ 96-well plates, with each plate serving as a replicate. For sorted subsets, 200 to 250 ng of genomic DNA, equivalent to 25,000 to 35,000 T cell genomes, went into each replicate PCR. Purified libraries were measured with a Qubit 3.0 fluorometer, size-checked on a Bioanalyzer 2100, and measured again with the KAPA Library Quantification kit. Each immunoSEQ 96-well plate was sequenced on its own single-read 150-cycle Illumina NextSeq 550 flow cell. In the original analysis: Because the immunoSEQ output held only junctional sequences and lacked quality scores, the filtering could not match the filtering applied to full-length reads. To assign V/J genes and CDR3, sequences were annotated against IMGT germline references using PyIR, a Python wrapper for IgBLAST v1.9. Reads with weak V/J assignments (E-value above 1e-6), missing CDR3, stop codons, out-of-frame junctions, or ambiguous translated residues were removed. V3J clonotypes were defined as sequences sharing an identical inferred V gene, J gene, and CDR3 amino acid sequence. The percentage overlap between two repertoires was calculated by dividing the number of shared unique clonotypes by the size of the smaller repertoire. Repertoire richness was assessed with RTK rarefaction, the Chao1 estimator, and Recon v2.1 estimates of unobserved clonotypes. Generation probabilities for all TCRbeta clonotypes obtained by the gDNA method from a handful of donors were computed using OLGA. The table comes from immuneACCESS by way of TCRdb, which keeps in-frame sequences with V and J called. Part of the clones is missing from these tables; in studies checked, under half for an unresolved V gene and the rest for unknown reasons. That table is the source of V, J and clone size, and D and trimming were worked out from the DNA. Recorded for this sample are millions of clones; approximately 95% of them occurred a single time. The ten largest make up around 1.1% of the sample.

On this clone itself: Its cognate antigen has yet to be identified. The input lacks base qualities; no much larger clone sits a single base away.

CDR1 and CDR2 are read off the germline V gene (reference sequence) as PRHDT and FYEKMQ. From cysteine to phenylalanine, the CDR3 is 11 amino acids long. The read is trimmed to its CDR3 DNA, 33 bases read in frame from base 1. V sheds 5 bases and J sheds 7 bases, leaving 9 bases between their ends. For the CD8 naive samples, CD45RO-negative cells were positively selected for CCR7, yielding a CD45RA+CCR7+ population from which TemRA cells were excluded. Donors were healthy HIV-negative adults with no recently reported acute infections or vaccinations. Every donor was a Caucasian adult living in Nashville, Tennessee, USA. Blood was obtained by leukapheresis, after which PBMCs were separated by Ficoll-Histopaque density gradient centrifugation and cryopreserved in liquid nitrogen vapor phase. Analytical flow cytometry was used to check the purity and quantity of every magnetically sorted T cell population. Genomic DNA was isolated from every sorted fraction and measured by UV absorbance on a Nanodrop 2000c.

The clonotype was recovered from a man between 18 and 35 years old in good health. Recombination connected TRBV13 to TRBJ2-7, with the D gene not confidently named. Sequenced input: naive CD8+ T cells sorted from blood. This specimen's cell subset or site label, per the study, means: CD45RA+CCR7+. The bases read TGTGCCAGCAGCCAGGCGGAGGAGCAGTACTTC. Protein translation: CASSQAEEQYF.